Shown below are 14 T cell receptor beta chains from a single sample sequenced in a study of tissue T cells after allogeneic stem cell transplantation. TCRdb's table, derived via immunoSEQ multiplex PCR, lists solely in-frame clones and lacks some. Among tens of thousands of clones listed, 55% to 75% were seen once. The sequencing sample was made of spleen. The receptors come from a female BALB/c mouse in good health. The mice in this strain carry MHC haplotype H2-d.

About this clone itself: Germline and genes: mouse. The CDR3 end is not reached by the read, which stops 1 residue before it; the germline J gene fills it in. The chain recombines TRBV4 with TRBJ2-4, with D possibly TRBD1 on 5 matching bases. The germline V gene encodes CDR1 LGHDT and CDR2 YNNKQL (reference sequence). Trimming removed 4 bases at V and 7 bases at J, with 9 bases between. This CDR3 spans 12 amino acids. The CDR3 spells CASSSRQHTLYF. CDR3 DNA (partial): TGTGCCAGCAGCTCCCGACAGCACACCTTGTAC.

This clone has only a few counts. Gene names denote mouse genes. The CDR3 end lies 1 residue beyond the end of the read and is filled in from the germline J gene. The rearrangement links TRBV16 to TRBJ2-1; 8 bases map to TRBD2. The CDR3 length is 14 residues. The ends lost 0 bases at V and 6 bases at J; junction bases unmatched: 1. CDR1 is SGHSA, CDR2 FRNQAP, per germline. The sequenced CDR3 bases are TGTGCAAGCAGCTTAGAGACTGGGGTTGCTGAGCAGTTC. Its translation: CASSLETGVAEQF. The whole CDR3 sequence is CASSLETGVAEQFF.

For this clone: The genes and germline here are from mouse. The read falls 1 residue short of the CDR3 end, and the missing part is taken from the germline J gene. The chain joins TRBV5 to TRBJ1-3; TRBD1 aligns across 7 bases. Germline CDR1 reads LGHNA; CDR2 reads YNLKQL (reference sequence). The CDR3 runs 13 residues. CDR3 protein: CAGQVNSGNTLYF. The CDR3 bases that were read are TGTGCTGGACAGGTAAATTCTGGAAATACGCTCTAT.

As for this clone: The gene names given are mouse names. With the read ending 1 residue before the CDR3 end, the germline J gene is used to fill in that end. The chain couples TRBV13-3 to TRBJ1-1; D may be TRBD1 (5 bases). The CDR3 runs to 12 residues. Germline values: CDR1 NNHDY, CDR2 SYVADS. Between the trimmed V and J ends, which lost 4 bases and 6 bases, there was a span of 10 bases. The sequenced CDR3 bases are TGTGCCAGCAGTCCCGGGACTTCAGAAGTCTTC. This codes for CASSPGTSEVF. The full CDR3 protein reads CASSPGTSEVFF.

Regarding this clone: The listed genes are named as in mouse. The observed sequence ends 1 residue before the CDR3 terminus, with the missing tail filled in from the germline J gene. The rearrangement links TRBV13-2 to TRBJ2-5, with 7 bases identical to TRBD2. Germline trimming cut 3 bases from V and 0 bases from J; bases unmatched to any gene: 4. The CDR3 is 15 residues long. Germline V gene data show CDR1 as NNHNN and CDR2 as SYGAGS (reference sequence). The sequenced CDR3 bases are TGTGCCAGCGGTGTGGCTGGGGGTAACCAAGACACCCAGTAC. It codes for CASGVAGGNQDTQY. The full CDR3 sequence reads CASGVAGGNQDTQYF.

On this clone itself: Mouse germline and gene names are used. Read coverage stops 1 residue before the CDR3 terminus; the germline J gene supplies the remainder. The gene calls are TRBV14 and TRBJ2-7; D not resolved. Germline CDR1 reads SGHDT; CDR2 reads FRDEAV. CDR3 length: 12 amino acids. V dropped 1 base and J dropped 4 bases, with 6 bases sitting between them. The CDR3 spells CASSFTEYEQYF. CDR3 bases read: TGTGCCAGCAGTTTCACGGAATATGAACAGTAC.

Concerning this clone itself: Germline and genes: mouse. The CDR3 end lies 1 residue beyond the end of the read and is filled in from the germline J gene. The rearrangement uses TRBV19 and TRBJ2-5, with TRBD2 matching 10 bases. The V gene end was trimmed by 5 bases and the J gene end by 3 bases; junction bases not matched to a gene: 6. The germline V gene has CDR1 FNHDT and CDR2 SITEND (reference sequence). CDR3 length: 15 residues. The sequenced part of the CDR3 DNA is TGTGCCAGCAGCCCCTCGGACTGGGGGCAAGACACCCAGTAC. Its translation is CASSPSDWGQDTQY. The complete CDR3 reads CASSPSDWGQDTQYF.

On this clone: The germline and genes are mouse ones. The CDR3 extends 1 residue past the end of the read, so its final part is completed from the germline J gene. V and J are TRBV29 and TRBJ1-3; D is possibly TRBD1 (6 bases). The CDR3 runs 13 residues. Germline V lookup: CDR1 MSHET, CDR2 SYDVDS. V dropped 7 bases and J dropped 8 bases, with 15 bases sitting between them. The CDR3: CASNPTTGHTLYF. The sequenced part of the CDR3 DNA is TGTGCTAGCAACCCGACGACAGGCCATACGCTCTAT.

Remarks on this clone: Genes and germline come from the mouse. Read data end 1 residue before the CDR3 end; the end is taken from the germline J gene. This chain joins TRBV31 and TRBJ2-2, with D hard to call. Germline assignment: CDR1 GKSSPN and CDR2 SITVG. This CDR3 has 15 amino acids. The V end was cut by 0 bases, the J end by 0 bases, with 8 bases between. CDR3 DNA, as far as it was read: TGTGCCTGGAGTCTCCACAATACAAACACCGGGCAGCTCTAC. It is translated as CAWSLHNTNTGQLY. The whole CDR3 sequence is CAWSLHNTNTGQLYF. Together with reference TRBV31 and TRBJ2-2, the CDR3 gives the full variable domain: AQTIHQWPVAEIKAVGSPLSLGCTIKGKSSPNLYWYWQATGGTLQQLFYSITVGQVESVVQLNLSASRPKDDQFILSTEKLLLSHSGFYLCAWSLHNTNTGQLYFGEGSKLTVL.

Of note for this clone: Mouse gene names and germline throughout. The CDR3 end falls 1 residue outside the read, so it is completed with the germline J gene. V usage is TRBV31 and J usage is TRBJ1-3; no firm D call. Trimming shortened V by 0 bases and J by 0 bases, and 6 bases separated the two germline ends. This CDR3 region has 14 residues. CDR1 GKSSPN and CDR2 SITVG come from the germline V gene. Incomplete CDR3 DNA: TGTGCCTGGAGTCTTGGGGATTCTGGAAATACGCTCTAT. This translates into CAWSLGDSGNTLY. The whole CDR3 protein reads CAWSLGDSGNTLYF.

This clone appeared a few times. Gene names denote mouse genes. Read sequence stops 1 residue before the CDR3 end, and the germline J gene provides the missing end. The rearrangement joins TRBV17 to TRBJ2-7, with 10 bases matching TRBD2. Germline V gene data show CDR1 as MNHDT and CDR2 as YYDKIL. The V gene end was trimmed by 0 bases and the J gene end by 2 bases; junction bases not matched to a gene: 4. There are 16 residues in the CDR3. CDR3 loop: CASSRDKGLGPYEQYF. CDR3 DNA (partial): TGTGCTAGCAGTAGAGATAAGGGACTGGGGCCCTATGAACAGTAC.

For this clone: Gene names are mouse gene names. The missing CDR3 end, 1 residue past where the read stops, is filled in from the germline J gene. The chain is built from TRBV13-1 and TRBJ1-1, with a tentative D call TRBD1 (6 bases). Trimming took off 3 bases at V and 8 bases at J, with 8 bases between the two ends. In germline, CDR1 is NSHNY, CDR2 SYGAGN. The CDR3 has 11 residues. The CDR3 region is CASSVGGEVFF. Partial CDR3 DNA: TGTGCCAGCAGTGTAGGGGGGGAAGTCTTC.

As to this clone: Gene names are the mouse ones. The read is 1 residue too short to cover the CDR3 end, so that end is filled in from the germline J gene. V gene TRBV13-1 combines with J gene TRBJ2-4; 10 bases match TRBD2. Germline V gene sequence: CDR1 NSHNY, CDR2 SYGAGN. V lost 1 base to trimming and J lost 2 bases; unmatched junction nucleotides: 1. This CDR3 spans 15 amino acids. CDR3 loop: CASSDLGGPQNTLYF. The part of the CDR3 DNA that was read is TGTGCCAGCAGTGATCTGGGGGGGCCTCAAAACACCTTGTAC.

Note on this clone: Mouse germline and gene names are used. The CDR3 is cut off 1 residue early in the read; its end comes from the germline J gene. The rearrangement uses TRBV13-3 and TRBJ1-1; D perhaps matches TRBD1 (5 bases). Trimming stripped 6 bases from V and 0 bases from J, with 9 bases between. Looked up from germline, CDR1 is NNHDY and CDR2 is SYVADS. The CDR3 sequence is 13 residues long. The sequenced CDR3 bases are TGTGCCAGCACTGGAGGGGCAAACACAGAAGTCTTC. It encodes CASTGGANTEVF. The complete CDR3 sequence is CASTGGANTEVFF.